This paragraph covers one TCR beta chain sequence. Its antigen is not identified. Next came a second PCR, run for roughly 6 to 11 cycles, which used a sample-barcoded 5' primer along with a J-beta primer mix. A 12-random-nucleotide template-switch adaptor tagged each cDNA molecule. MiXCR was run by TCRdb on the 5' RACE reads, yielding one entry per CDR3 protein. The table has 550,000 to 700,000 distinct CDR3 sequences, approximately 25% seen once; the top ten hold less than 20%. The CDR3 has 15 amino acids. With 6 bases removed from V and 6 bases from J, the gap between germline ends came to 20 bases. In germline, CDR1 is MNHNS, CDR2 SASEGT. The data were obtained in a study of blood T cells in healthy people across ages. Study outcomes and limitations: A strong correlation was seen between TCR beta diversity and naive T cell percentage. Measured against age, TCR beta diversity per million T cells decreased in a roughly linear manner.

The receptor was isolated from a woman in her seventies in good health. Sequencing was carried out using blood. The chain employs TRBV6-1 and TRBJ1-1; weak D call: TRBD1 (6 bases). CDR3 sequence reads: CASRMNQGWEAEAFF. CDR3 DNA: TGTGCCAGCAGGATGAACCAGGGGTGGGAAGCTGAAGCTTTCTTT.